The source of this T cell receptor (beta chain) is a study of blood T cell repertoires in COVID-19. Turning to the study itself: There were acute and convalescent COVID-19 samples, and they came from the United States, Italy and Spain.

Libraries were prepared by immunoSEQ multiplex PCR; TCRdb keeps only in-frame clonotypes and omits some of them. There are 100,000 to 150,000 clones in the sample; under 85% occur only once, and 12% lies in the top ten. The germline gives CDR1 LGHDT, CDR2 YNNKEL (reference sequence). The CDR3 is made up of 17 amino acids. V lost 0 bases, J lost 4 bases, and 10 bases stayed unmatched. The sequence derives from a woman aged 55-69 years with acute or convalescent COVID-19. V gene TRBV3-1 (or the pseudogene TRBV3-2) combines with J gene TRBJ2-3; TRBD2 matches 7 bases. Material for sequencing was peripheral blood. The DNA for the CDR3 is TGTGCCAGCAGCCAAGATCCCCTCGGGGGGAGGGCAGATACGCAGTATTTT. It codes for CASSQDPLGGRADTQYF.